This T cell receptor (beta chain) was recovered during a study of blood T cells in healthy people across ages. Alongside a J-beta primer mix, a sample-barcoded 5' primer served in a second PCR lasting 7 to 11 cycles. TCRdb passed the 5' RACE reads through MiXCR, listing each CDR3 protein once. The profile shows roughly 790,000 distinct CDR3 sequences, around 40% of them singletons. The TCR comes from a woman aged 55-69 years in good health. The sequenced material came from blood.

In DNA form, the CDR3 reads TGTGCCTGGAGCCGCACTAACCTAGCGGGTGGCTACACCTTC. Protein sequence: CAWSRTNLAGGYTF. The rearrangement links TRBV30 to TRBJ1-2; D not certain. The CDR3 is made up of 14 amino acids. V gave up 3 bases and J gave up 7 bases, with 18 bases separating them. Germline CDR1 GTSNPN, CDR2 SVGIG (reference sequence).